This TCR beta chain was captured in a study of blood T cell repertoires in COVID-19. In the original processing: For nucleated cells, counts were estimated from reference gene primer amplification. Clones were sequenced by immunoSEQ multiplex PCR, and TCRdb holds only the in-frame ones, with some missing. Clone size and V and J calls were adopted from that table, with D and trimming inferred from the DNA. The sample lists approximately 450,000 clones, more than 85% occurring once. This clonotype was sampled from a young woman with acute or convalescent COVID-19. Sequencing was done on a sample of peripheral blood.

This chain's CDR3 is CASSYSPDSGYGYTF. Here the CDR3 DNA reads TGTGCCAGCAGTTACTCTCCGGACAGTGGCTATGGCTACACCTTC. V gene TRBV6-5 combines with J gene TRBJ1-2, with D possibly being TRBD1 (6 bases). V was shortened by 0 bases and J by 4 bases, with 12 bases between the two germline ends. Germline V gene data show CDR1 as MNHEY and CDR2 as SVGAGI. CDR3 length equals 15 residues.